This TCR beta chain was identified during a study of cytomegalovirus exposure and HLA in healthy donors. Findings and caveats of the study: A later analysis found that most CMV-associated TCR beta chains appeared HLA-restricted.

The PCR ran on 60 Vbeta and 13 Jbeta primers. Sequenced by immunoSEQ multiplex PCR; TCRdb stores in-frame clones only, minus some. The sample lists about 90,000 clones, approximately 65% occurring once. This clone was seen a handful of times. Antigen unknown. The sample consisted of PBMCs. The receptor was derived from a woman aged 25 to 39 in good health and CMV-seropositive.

The CDR3 sequence is CASSQVRGGLIYEQYF. The CDR3 DNA follows: TGCGCCAGCAGCCAAGTTCGGGGGGGCCTGATATACGAGCAGTACTTC. The chain couples TRBV4-1 to TRBJ2-7, with TRBD2 identical over 8 bases. Germline values: CDR1 MGHRA, CDR2 YSYEKL. The J segment lost 4 bases and the V segment lost 1 base, leaving 9 bases of the junction unmatched. This CDR3 comprises 16 residues.